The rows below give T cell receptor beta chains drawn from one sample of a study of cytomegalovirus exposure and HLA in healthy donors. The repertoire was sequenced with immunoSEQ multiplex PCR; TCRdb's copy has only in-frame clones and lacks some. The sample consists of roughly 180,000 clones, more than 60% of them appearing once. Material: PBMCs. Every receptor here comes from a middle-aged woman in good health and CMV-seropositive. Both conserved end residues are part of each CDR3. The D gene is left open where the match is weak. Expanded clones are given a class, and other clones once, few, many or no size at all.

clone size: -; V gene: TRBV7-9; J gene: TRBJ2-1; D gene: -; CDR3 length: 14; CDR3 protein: CASSLGGGSTEQFF; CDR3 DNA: TGTGCCAGCAGCTTAGGGGGGGGCAGCACTGAGCAGTTCTTC
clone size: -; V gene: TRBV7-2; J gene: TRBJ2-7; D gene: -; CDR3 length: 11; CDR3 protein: CASSLVNEQYF; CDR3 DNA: TGTGCCAGCAGCTTAGTTAACGAGCAGTACTTC
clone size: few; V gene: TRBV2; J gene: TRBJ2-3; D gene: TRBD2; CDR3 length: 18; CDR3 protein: CASSETFGAGGPSDTQYF; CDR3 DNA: TGTGCCAGCAGTGAAACGTTTGGAGCGGGAGGGCCATCAGATACGCAGTATTTT
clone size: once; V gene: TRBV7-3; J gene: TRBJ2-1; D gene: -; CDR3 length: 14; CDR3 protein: CASSPGGLAHEQFF; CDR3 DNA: TGTGCCAGCAGCCCGGGGGGCCTAGCCCATGAGCAGTTCTTC
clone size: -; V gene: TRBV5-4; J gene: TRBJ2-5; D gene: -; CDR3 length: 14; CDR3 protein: CASSLAFRDETQYF; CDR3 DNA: TGTGCCAGCAGCTTGGCCTTCAGGGATGAGACCCAGTACTTC
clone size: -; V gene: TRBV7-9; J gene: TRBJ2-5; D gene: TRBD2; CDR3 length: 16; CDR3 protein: CASSLPIGRAAQTQYF; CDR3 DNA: TGTGCCAGCAGCTTACCAATCGGGAGGGCCGCCCAGACCCAGTACTTC
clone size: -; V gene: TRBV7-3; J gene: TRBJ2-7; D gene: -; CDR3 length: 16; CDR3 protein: CASSLTPLGGASEQYF; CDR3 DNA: TGTGCCAGCAGCTTAACTCCCTTGGGGGGGGCAAGTGAGCAGTACTTC
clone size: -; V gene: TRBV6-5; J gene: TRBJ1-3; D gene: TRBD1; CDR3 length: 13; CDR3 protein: CASRGQGENTIYF; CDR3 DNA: TGTGCCAGCCGGGGACAGGGGGAAAACACCATATATTTT
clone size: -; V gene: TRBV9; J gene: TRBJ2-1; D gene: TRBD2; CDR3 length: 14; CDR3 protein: CASSLGGSGDEQFF; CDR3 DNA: TGTGCCAGCAGCCTCGGGGGTAGCGGGGATGAGCAGTTCTTC
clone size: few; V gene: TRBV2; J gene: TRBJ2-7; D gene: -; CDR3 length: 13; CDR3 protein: CASSLHRDYEQYF; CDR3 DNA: TGTGCCAGCAGTCTCCACAGAGACTACGAGCAGTACTTC
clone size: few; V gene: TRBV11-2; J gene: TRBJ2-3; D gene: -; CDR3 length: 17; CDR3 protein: CASSLHVPGFSTDTQYF; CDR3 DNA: TGTGCCAGCAGCTTACACGTCCCGGGATTTAGCACAGATACGCAGTATTTT
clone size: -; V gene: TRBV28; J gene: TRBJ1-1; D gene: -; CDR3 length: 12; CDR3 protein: CASSFRVGEAFF; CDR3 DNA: TGTGCCAGCAGTTTCAGGGTTGGTGAAGCTTTCTTT
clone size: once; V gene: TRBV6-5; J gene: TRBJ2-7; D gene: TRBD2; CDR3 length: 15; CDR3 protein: CASSATSGISYEQYF; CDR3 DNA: TGTGCCAGCAGCGCAACTAGCGGGATTTCCTACGAGCAGTACTTC
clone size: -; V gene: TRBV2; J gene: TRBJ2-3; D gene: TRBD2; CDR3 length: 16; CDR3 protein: CASSGILAASTDTQYF; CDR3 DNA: TGTGCCAGCAGCGGAATTCTAGCGGCGAGCACAGATACGCAGTATTTT
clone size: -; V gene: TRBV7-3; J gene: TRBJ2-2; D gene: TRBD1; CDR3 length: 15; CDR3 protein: CASRPGGINTGELFF; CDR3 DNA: TGTGCCAGCAGGCCAGGGGGAATTAACACCGGGGAGCTGTTTTTT
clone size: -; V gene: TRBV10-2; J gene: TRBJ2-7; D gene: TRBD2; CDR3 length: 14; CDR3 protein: CASSLSGSIYEQYF; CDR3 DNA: TGCGCCAGCAGTCTTAGCGGGAGTATCTACGAGCAGTACTTC
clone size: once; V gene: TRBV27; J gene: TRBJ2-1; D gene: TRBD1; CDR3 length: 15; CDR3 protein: CASSAGTGPNNEQFF; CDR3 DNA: TGTGCCAGCAGTGCCGGGACAGGGCCTAACAATGAGCAGTTCTTC
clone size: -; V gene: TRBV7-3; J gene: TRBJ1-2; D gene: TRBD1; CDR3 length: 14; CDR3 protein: CASSPTGGHYGYTF; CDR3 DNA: TGTGCCAGCAGCCCGACAGGGGGCCACTATGGCTACACCTTC
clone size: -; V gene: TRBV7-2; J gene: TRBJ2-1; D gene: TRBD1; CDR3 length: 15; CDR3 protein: CASSLGQGANNEQFF; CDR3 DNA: TGTGCCAGCAGCTTAGGACAGGGGGCTAACAATGAGCAGTTCTTC
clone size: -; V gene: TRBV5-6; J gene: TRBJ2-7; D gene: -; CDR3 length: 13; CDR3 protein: CASSWAGSYEQYF; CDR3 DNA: TGTGCCAGCAGCTGGGCTGGCTCCTACGAGCAGTACTTC
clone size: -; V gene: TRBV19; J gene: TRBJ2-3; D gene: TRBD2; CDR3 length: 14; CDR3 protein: CASSTSGRPDTQYF; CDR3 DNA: TGTGCCAGTAGTACTAGCGGGAGGCCAGATACGCAGTATTTT
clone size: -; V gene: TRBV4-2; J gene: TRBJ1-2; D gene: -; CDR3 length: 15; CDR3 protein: CASSIKGGTNYGYTF; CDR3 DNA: TGTGCCAGCAGCATCAAGGGGGGGACTAACTATGGCTACACCTTC
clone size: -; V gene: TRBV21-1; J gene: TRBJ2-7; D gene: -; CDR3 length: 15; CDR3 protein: CASSTGDRGTYEQYF; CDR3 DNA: TGTGCCAGCAGCACGGGGGACAGGGGAACCTACGAGCAGTACTTC
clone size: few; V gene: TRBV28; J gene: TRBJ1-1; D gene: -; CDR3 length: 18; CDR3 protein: CASSSLPIGAILRTEAFF; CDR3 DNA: TGTGCCAGCAGTTCCCTCCCTATTGGTGCGATTTTGCGCACTGAAGCTTTCTTT
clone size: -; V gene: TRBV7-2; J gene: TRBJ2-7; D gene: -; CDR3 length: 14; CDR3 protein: CASSLGTGTYEQYF; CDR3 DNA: TGTGCCAGCAGCTTAGGAACAGGGACCTACGAGCAGTACTTC
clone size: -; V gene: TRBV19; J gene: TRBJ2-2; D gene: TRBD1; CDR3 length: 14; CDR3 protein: CASTRDSITGELFF; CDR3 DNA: TGTGCCAGTACCCGGGACAGCATTACCGGGGAGCTGTTTTTT
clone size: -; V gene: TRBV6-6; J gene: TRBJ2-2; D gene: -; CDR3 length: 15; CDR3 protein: CASSYSRGGTGELFF; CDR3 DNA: TGTGCCAGCAGTTACTCCCGCGGAGGGACCGGGGAGCTGTTTTTT
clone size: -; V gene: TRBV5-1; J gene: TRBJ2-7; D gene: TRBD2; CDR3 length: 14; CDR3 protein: CASSLAGDPGEQYF; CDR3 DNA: TGCGCCAGCAGCTTAGCGGGAGATCCTGGCGAGCAGTACTTC
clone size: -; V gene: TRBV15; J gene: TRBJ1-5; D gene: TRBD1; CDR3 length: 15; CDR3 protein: CATSRDGQVNQPQHF; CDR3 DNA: TGTGCCACCAGCAGAGATGGACAGGTCAATCAGCCCCAGCATTTT
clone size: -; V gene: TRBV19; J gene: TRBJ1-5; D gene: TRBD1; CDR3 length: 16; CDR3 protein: CASTPSTGGSNQPQHF; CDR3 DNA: TGTGCCAGTACCCCCTCGACAGGGGGGAGCAATCAGCCCCAGCATTTT
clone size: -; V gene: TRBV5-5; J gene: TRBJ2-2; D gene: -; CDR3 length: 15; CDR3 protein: CASSSNSLVSGELFF; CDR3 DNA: TGTGCCAGCAGCTCGAACTCACTAGTATCCGGGGAGCTGTTTTTT
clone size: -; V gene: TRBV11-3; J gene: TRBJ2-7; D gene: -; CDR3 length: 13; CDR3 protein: CASSLASDYEQYF; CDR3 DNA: TGTGCCAGCAGCTTAGCATCAGACTACGAGCAGTACTTC
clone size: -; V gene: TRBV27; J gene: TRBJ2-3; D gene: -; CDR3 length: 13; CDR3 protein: CASKDRRTDTQYF; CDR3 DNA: TGTGCCAGCAAGGACAGACGCACAGATACGCAGTATTTT
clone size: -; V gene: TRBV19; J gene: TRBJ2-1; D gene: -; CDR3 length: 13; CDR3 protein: CASKGRGANEQFF; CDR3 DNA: TGTGCCAGTAAGGGCAGGGGGGCCAATGAGCAGTTCTTC